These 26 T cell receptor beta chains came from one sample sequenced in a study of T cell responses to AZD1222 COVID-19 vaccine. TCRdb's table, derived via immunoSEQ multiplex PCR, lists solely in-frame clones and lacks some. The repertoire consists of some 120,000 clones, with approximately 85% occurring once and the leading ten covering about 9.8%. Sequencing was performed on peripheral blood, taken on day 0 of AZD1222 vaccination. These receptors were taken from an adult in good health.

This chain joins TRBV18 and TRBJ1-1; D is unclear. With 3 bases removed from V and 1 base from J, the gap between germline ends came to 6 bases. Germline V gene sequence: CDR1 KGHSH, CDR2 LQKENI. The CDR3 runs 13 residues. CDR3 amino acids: CASSPRGNTEAFF. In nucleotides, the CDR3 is TGTGCCAGCTCACCTCGGGGGAACACTGAAGCTTTCTTT.

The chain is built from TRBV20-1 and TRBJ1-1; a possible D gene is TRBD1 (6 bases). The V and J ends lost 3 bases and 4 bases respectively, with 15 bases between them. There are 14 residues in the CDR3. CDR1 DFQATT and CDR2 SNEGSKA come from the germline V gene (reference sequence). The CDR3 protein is CSASGLRGGTEAFF. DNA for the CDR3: TGCAGTGCTAGTGGCCTGAGGGGGGGCACTGAAGCTTTCTTT.

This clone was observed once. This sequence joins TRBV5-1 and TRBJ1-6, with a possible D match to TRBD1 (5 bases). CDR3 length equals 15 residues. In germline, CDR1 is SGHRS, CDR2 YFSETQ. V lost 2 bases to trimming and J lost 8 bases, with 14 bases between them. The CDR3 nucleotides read TGCGCCAGCAGCTTTATAGCAGGGATGGATTCACCCCTCCACTTT. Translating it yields CASSFIAGMDSPLHF.

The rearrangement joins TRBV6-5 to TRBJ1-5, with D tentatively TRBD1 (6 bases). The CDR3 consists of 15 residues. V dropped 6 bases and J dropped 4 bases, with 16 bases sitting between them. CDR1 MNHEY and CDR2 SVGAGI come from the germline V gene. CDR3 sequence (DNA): TGTGCCAGCAGACTCGGATATACAGGGAATCAGCCCCAGCATTTT. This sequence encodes CASRLGYTGNQPQHF.

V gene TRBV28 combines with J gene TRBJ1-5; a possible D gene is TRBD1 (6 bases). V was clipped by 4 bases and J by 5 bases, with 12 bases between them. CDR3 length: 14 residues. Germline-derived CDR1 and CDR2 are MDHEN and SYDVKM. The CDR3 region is CASSSPQGYQPQHF. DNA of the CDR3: TGTGCCAGCAGTTCCCCTCAGGGGTATCAGCCCCAGCATTTT.

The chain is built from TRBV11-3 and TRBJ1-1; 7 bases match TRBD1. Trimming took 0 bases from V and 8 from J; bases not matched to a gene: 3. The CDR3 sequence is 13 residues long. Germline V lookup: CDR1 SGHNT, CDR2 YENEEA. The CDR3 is CASSLDGTVEAFF. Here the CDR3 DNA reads TGTGCCAGCAGCTTAGATGGGACAGTCGAAGCTTTCTTT. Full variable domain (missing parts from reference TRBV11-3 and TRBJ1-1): EAGVVQSPRYKIIEKKQPVAFWCNPISGHNTLYWYLQNLGQGPELLIRYENEEAVDDSQLPKDRFSAERLKGVDSTLKIQPAELGDSAVYLCASSLDGTVEAFFGQGTRLTVV.

In DNA, the CDR3 is TGTGCCAGCCTCTCCCTCCCCGTAAACACCGGGGAGCTGTTTTTT. This encodes CASLSLPVNTGELFF. This chain uses TRBV2 with TRBJ2-2; D uncertain. Trimming removed 8 bases from V and 2 bases from J, with 15 bases in between. CDR3 length equals 15 residues. CDR1 is SNHLY and CDR2 is FYNNEI in the germline V gene.

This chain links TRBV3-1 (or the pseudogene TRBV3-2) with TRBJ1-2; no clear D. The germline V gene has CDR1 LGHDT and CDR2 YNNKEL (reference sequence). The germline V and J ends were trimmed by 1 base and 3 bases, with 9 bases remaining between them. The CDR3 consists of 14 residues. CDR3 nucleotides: TGTGCCAGCAGCCAAGTGCCGGAGGACTATGGCTACACCTTC. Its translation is CASSQVPEDYGYTF.

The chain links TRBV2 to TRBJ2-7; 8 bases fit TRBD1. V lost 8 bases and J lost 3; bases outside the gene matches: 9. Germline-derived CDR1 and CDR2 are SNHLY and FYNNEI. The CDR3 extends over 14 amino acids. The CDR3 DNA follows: TGTGCCAGCGGGTTACAGGGGGAGGTCTACGAGCAGTACTTC. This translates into CASGLQGEVYEQYF.

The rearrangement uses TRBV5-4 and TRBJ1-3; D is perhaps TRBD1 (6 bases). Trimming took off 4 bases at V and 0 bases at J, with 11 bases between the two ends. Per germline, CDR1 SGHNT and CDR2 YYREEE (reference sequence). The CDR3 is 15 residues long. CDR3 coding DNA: TGTGCCAGCAGCCAAGCGGACAGCTCTGGAAACACCATATATTTT. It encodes CASSQADSSGNTIYF.

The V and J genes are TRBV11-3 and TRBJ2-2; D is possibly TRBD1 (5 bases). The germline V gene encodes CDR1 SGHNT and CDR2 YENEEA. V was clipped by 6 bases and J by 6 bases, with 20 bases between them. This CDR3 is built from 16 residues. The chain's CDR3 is CASSSDRVFRAGELFF. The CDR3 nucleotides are TGTGCCAGCAGTTCCGACAGAGTTTTTAGGGCCGGGGAGCTGTTTTTT.

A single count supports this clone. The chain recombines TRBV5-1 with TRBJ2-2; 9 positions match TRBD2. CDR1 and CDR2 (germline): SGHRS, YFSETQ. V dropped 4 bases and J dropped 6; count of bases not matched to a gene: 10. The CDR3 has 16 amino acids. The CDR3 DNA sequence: TGCGCCAGCAGCCCGACTAGCGGTCATGTCGCCGGGGAGCTGTTTTTT. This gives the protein CASSPTSGHVAGELFF.

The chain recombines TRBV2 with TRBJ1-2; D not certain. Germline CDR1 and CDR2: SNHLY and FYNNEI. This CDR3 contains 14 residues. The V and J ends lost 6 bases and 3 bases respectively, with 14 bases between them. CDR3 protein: CASSVRQADYGYTF. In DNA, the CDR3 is TGTGCCAGCAGCGTACGCCAGGCCGACTATGGCTACACCTTC.

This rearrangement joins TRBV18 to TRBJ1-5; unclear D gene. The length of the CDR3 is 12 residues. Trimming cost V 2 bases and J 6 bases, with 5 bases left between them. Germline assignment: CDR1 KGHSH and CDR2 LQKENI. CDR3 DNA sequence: TGTGCCAGCTCACCAGGAACTCAGCCCCAGCATTTT. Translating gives CASSPGTQPQHF.

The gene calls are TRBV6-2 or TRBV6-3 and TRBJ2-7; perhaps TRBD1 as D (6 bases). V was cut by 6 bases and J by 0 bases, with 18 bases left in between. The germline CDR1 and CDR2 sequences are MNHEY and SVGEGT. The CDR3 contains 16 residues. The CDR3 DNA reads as TGTGCCAGCAGCCCGATCCACAGGGCTGTCTCCTACGAGCAGTACTTC. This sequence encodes CASSPIHRAVSYEQYF.

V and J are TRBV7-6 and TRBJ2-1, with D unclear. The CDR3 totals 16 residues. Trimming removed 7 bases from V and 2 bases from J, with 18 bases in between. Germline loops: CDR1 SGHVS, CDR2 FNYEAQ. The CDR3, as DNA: TGTGCCAGCACGTTCTTTGGGGATAGGGCCTACAATGAGCAGTTCTTC. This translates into CASTFFGDRAYNEQFF.

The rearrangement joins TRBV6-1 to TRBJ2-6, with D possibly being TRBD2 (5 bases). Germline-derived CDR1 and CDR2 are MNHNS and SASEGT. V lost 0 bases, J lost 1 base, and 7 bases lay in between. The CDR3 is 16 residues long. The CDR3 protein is CASSEASGSGANVLTF. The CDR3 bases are TGTGCCAGCAGTGAAGCGAGCGGATCTGGGGCCAACGTCCTGACTTTC.

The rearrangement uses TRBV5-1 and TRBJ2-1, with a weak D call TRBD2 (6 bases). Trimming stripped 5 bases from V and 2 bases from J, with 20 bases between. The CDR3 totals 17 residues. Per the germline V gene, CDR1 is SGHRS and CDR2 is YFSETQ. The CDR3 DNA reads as TGCGCCAGCAGTTCCGGGACTCTCAGCGTCACCTACAATGAGCAGTTCTTC. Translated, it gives CASSSGTLSVTYNEQFF. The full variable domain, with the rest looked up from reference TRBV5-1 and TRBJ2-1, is KAGVTQTPRYLIKTRGQQVTLSCSPISGHRSVSWYQQTPGQGLQFLFEYFSETQRNKGNFPGRFSGRQFSNSRSEMNVSTLELGDSALYLCASSSGTLSVTYNEQFFGPGTRLTVL.

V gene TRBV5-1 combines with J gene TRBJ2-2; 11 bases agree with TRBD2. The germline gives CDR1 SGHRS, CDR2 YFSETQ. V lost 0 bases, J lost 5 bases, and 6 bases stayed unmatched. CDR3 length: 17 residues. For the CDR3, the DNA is TGCGCCAGCAGCTTGGCCTTACTAGCGGGGGTAACCGGGGAGCTGTTTTTT. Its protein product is CASSLALLAGVTGELFF.

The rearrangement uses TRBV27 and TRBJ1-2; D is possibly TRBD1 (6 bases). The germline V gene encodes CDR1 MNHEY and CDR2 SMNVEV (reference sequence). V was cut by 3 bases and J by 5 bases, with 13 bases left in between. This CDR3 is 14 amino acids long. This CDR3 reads CASSFTRGFYGYTF. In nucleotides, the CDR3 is TGTGCCAGCAGTTTCACCAGGGGTTTTTATGGCTACACCTTC.

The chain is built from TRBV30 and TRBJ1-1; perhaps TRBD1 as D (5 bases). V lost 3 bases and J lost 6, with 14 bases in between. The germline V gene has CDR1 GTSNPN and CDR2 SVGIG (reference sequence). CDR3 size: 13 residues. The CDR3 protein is CAWRGVREAEAFF. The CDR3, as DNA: TGTGCCTGGAGAGGGGTTAGGGAAGCTGAAGCTTTCTTT.

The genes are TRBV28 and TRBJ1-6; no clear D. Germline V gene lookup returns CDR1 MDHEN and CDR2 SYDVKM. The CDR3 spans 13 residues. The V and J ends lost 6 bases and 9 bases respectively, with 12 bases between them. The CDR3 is CASRGEGSSPLHF. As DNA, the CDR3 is TGTGCCAGCAGGGGAGAGGGTTCTTCACCCCTCCACTTT.

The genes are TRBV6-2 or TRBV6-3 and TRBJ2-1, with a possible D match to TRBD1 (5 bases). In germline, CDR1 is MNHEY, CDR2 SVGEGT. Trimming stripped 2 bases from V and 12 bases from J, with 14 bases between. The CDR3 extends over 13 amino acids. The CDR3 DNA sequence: TGTGCCAGCAGTTACACTTCAGGGTGGGGGCAGTTCTTC. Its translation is CASSYTSGWGQFF.

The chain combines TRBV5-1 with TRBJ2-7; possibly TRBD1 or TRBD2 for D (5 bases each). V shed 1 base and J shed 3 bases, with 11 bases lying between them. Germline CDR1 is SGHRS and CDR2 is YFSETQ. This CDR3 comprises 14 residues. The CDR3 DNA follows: TGCGCCAGCAGCTTGAACGGGGCCGGCTACGAGCAGTACTTC. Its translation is CASSLNGAGYEQYF.

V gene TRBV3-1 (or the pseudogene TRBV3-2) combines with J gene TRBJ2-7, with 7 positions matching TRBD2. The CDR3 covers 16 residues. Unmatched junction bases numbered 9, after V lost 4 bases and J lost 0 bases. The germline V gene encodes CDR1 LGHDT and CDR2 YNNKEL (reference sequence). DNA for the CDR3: TGTGCCAGCAGCCGAGTGCTAGCGGCCTACTCCTACGAGCAGTACTTC. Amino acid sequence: CASSRVLAAYSYEQYF.

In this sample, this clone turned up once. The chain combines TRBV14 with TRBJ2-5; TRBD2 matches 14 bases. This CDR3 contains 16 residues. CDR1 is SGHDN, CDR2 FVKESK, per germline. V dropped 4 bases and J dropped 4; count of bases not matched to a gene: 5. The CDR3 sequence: CASSRLTSGRGETQYF. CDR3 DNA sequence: TGTGCCAGCAGCCGCCTGACTAGCGGGAGGGGAGAGACCCAGTACTTC.